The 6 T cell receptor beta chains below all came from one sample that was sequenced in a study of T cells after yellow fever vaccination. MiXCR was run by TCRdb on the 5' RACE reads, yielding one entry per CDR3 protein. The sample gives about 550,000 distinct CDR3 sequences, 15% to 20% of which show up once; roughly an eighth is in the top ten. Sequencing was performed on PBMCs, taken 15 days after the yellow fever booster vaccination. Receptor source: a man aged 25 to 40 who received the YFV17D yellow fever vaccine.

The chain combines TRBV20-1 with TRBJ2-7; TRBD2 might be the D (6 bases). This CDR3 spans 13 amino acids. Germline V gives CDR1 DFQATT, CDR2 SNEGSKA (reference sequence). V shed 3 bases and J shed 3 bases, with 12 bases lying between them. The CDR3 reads CSASRAGYYEQYF. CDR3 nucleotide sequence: TGCAGTGCTAGTCGGGCGGGATACTACGAGCAGTACTTC.

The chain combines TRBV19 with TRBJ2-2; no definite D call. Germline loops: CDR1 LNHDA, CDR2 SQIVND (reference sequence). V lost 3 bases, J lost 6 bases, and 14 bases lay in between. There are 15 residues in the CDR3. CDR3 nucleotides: TGTGCCAGTAGTATGGCCACCTTAGTGGCCGGGGAGCTGTTTTTT. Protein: CASSMATLVAGELFF.

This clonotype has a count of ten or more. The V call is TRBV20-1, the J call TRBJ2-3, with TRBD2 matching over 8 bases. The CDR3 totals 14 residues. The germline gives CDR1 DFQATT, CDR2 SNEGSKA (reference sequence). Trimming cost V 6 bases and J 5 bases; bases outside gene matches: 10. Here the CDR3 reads CSAIKREFLDTQYF. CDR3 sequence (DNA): TGCAGTGCAATTAAGCGGGAGTTTTTAGATACGCAGTATTTT.

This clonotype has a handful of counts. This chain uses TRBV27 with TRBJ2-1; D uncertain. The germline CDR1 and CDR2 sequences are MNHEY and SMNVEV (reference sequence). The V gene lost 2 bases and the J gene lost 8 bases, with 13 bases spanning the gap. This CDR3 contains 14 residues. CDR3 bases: TGTGCCAGCAGTTTAAACGCCCCTGGCGATGAGCAGTTCTTC. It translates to CASSLNAPGDEQFF.

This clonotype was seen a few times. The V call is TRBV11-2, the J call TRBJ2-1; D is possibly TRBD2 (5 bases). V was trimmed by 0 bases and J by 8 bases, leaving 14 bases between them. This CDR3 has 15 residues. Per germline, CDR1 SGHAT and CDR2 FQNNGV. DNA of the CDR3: TGTGCCAGCAGCTTAGATCGGCCGGGAAGGGATGAGCAGTTCTTC. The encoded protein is CASSLDRPGRDEQFF.

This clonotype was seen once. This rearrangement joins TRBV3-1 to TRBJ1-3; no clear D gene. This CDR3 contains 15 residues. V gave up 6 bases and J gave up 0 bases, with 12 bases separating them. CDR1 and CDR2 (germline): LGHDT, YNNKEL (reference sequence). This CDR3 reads CASSATSHSGNTIYF. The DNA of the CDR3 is TGTGCCAGCAGTGCAACCAGCCACTCTGGAAACACCATATATTTT. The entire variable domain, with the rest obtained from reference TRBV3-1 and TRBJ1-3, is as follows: DTAVSQTPKYLVTQMGNDKSIKCEQNLGHDTMYWYKQDSKKFLKIMFSYNNKELIINETVPNRFSPKSPDKAHLNLHINSLELGDSAVYFCASSATSHSGNTIYFGEGSWLTVV.